This passage covers 17 T cell receptor beta chains from one sample sequenced in a study of metastatic and nonmetastatic thyroid tumors. TCRdb reassembled clones from the PCR reads with MiXCR. The sample lists 30,000 to 35,000 clones, about a fifth occurring once. Thyroid surgery was preceded by no treatment in any patient. The sequencing sample was made of tumor tissue. The receptors here all came from a male donor with papillary thyroid cancer or a benign thyroid nodule (not recorded which). Some clones in this sample may be carry-over from other donors' samples.

This clone has a count of ten or more. The rearrangement uses TRBV28 and TRBJ1-4, with 8 bases aligning to TRBD1. The germline V gene encodes CDR1 MDHEN and CDR2 SYDVKM. Trimming took 5 bases from V and 7 from J; bases not matched to a gene: 9. There are 15 residues in the CDR3. In DNA form, the CDR3 reads TGTGCCAGCAGTCCTGACAGGGGTAGAGGTGAAAAACTGTTTTTT. Its translation: CASSPDRGRGEKLFF.

This clone came up many times. This chain uses TRBV7-9 with TRBJ2-7; unclear D gene. Per the germline V gene, CDR1 is SEHNR and CDR2 is FQNEAQ (reference sequence). Trimming stripped 2 bases from V and 4 bases from J, with 6 bases between. The CDR3 has 12 amino acids. The CDR3 region is CASSLWGYEQYF. The CDR3 region has the DNA TGTGCCAGCAGCTTATGGGGTTACGAGCAGTACTTC.

Many counts were recorded for this clone. The V call is TRBV7-9, the J call TRBJ2-7; no reliable D call. CDR3 size: 14 residues. Germline V gene sequence: CDR1 SEHNR, CDR2 FQNEAQ (reference sequence). Deletions cut 3 bases from V and 3 bases from J, with 12 bases between. The CDR3 loop reads CASSFGLTNYEQYF. The CDR3 DNA reads TGTGCCAGCAGCTTCGGGCTAACGAACTACGAGCAGTACTTC.

This clone has ten or more counts. This chain connects TRBV20-1 to TRBJ1-5; perhaps TRBD1 as D (5 bases). Germline V CDR1 and CDR2: DFQATT, SNEGSKA (reference sequence). The CDR3 is 14 residues long. With 5 bases removed from V and 6 bases from J, the gap between germline ends came to 17 bases. The DNA for the CDR3 is TGCAGTGCTTGCGCGGGGACGTCATGTCAGCCCCAGCATTTT. Protein product: CSACAGTSCQPQHF.

Notes on this clone: This may be a read error, as it is one base from a much larger clone. This chain connects TRBV20-1 to TRBJ2-7; the D is unclear. The CDR3 is 12 residues long. Germline-derived CDR1 and CDR2 are DFQATT and SNEGSKA (reference sequence). The CDR3 region has the DNA TGCAGCTTCACGGGCGGCCCCTACGAGCAGTACTTC. This gives the protein CSFTGGPYEQYF.

In this sample, this clone turned up many times. The chain combines TRBV5-4 with TRBJ2-7; D unresolved. Germline CDR1 reads SGHNT; CDR2 reads YYREEE (reference sequence). Between the trimmed V and J ends, which lost 1 base and 5 bases, there was a span of 4 bases. The CDR3 is 11 residues long. The CDR3 DNA reads as TGTGCCAGCAGCTTGCGTCACGAGCAGTACTTC. Translation gives CASSLRHEQYF.

This clone counts as medium-sized. The chain recombines TRBV6-2 or TRBV6-3 with TRBJ2-7; TRBD2 is a possible D gene (5 bases). V was cut by 3 bases and J by 13 bases, with 13 bases left in between. The CDR3 totals 11 residues. CDR1 and CDR2 from the germline V gene are MNHEY and SVGEGT. The DNA of the CDR3 is TGTGCCAGCAGTTATGGGCTTGCGGGCTACTTC. It is translated as CASSYGLAGYF.

The sample holds many counts of this clone. The rearrangement uses TRBV7-8 and TRBJ1-2, with no clear D. Deletions cut 0 bases from V and 3 bases from J, with 14 bases between. The V gene's germline CDR1 is SGHVS and CDR2 FQNEAQ. This CDR3 has 16 residues. The CDR3 protein is CASSLARQRPDYGYTF. CDR3 bases: TGTGCCAGCAGCTTAGCCCGACAAAGGCCCGACTATGGCTACACCTTC.

This clone was recorded a few times. The conserved phenylalanine or tryptophan normally closing the CDR3 is absent here, so this likely arose from a read error. V usage is TRBV12-3 or TRBV12-4 and J usage is TRBJ2-1, with a weak D call TRBD2 (5 bases). V lost 3 bases to trimming and J lost 10 bases, with 13 bases between them. The CDR3 extends over 13 amino acids. In DNA form, the CDR3 reads TGTGCCAGCAGTTTTACGACTACTAACGAGCAGTTCTTA. Translated, it gives CASSFTTTNEQFL.

This clone was seen many times. This chain uses TRBV5-1 with TRBJ2-5; D perhaps matches TRBD2 (6 bases). The CDR3 is 15 residues long. Trimming pared 2 bases from V and 2 bases from J, leaving 13 bases between. The V gene's germline CDR1 is SGHRS and CDR2 YFSETQ. The CDR3 region has the DNA TGCGCCAGCAGCTTTGGTAGCGGAGCTCAAGAGACCCAGTACTTC. It is translated as CASSFGSGAQETQYF.

The V gene is TRBV12-3 or TRBV12-4, the J gene TRBJ2-2; 8 nucleotides match TRBD1. This CDR3 comprises 16 residues. Trimming removed 5 bases from V and 1 base from J; junction bases left unmatched: 6. The CDR3 loop reads CASSIGQGQNTGELFF. DNA of the CDR3: TGTGCCAGCAGTATCGGACAGGGACAGAACACCGGGGAGCTGTTTTTT.

The V and J genes are TRBV6-1 and TRBJ2-6; D gene uncertain. The germline V gene has CDR1 MNHNS and CDR2 SASEGT. Trimming removed 5 bases from V and 3 bases from J, with 11 bases in between. CDR3 size: 15 residues. CDR3 coding DNA: TGTGCCAGCAGTACCAGCCATGATGGGGCCAACGTCCTGACTTTC. This sequence encodes CASSTSHDGANVLTF.

This clone was detected many times. The genes are TRBV30 and TRBJ1-5; D is unresolved. V shed 0 bases and J shed 6 bases, with 12 bases lying between them. Germline V gene lookup returns CDR1 GTSNPN and CDR2 SVGIG (reference sequence). The CDR3 spans 14 residues. The CDR3 bases are TGTGCCTGGAGTGTAAAGGGTAGCGGTCAGCCCCAGCATTTT. Protein product: CAWSVKGSGQPQHF.

V is TRBV29-1 and J is TRBJ2-7, with TRBD2 matching 12 bases. V shed 4 bases, J shed 6 bases, and the junction held 16 bases outside the gene matches. The germline CDR1 and CDR2 sequences are SQVTM and ANQGSEA. The CDR3 loop spans 17 amino acids. This CDR3 is CSVANPLAGGPRGEQYF. CDR3 coding DNA: TGCAGCGTTGCCAATCCACTAGCGGGAGGTCCCCGGGGCGAGCAGTACTTC.

This clone was found many times. The V call is TRBV12-3 or TRBV12-4, the J call TRBJ1-1; 8 bases agree with TRBD1. V was pared by 1 base and J by 1 base, with 5 bases of the junction left unmatched. The CDR3 consists of 16 residues. The DNA of the CDR3 is TGTGCCAGCAGTTTAGGAACAGGACAGGGGAACACTGAAGCTTTCTTT. Its translation: CASSLGTGQGNTEAFF.

The rearrangement joins TRBV5-1 to TRBJ2-3, with a tentative D call TRBD1 (5 bases). Trimming left V 1 base short and J 6 bases short, with 24 bases between. Germline assignment: CDR1 SGHRS and CDR2 YFSETQ. This CDR3 is built from 18 residues. As DNA, the CDR3 is TGCGCCAGCAGCTTGTTTGAAAGGGGTGGCGAAAGAGACGATACGCAGTATTTT. Residues: CASSLFERGGERDDTQYF.

By frequency in the sample, this clone is medium-sized. The chain recombines TRBV5-1 with TRBJ2-7, with D perhaps assigned TRBD1 or TRBD2 (6 bases each). CDR1 SGHRS and CDR2 YFSETQ come from the germline V gene. The CDR3 sequence is 13 residues long. Trimming took 4 bases from V and 4 from J, leaving 12 bases between them. The CDR3 DNA follows: TGCGCCAGCAGCACAACAGGGAGGTACGAGCAGTACTTC. It codes for CASSTTGRYEQYF.